This T cell receptor beta chain was profiled in a study of T-cell memory formation after mild COVID-19. A note on this clonotype: What it binds is unknown.

Study-level findings and limits: Clones that shrank (day 15 to 85) were balanced CD4/CD8, whereas later expanders leaned CD4+.

The CDR3 length is 20 residues. V was pared by 0 bases and J by 2 bases, with 17 bases of the junction left unmatched. Germline loops: CDR1 ENHRY, CDR2 SYGVKD. TCRdb reprocessed the 5' RACE reads with MiXCR, giving one entry per CDR3 protein. The sample has some 320,000 distinct CDR3 sequences, roughly an eighth seen once; the top ten hold roughly a fifth. This rearrangement joins TRBV10-3 to TRBJ2-3, with 7 positions matching TRBD1. The sequence was obtained from a man aged 18-30 years who had mild COVID-19 (a few samples of this study predate the infection). Cell type and time point are not known. The specimen sequenced was PBMCs or a T cell subset sorted from them (not recorded which). In DNA form, the CDR3 reads TGTGCCATCAGTGAGTCGCCCTCTCGGCGGCGACAGGGCCTCACAGATACGCAGTATTTT. Translation gives CAISESPSRRRQGLTDTQYF.